The clone carrying this T cell receptor beta chain was detected a few times. Donation came from healthy Caucasian individuals in Russia who were aged roughly 6 to 95. This sample is drawn from a study of blood T cells in healthy people across ages. A second PCR, run for roughly 7 to 11 cycles, used a sample-barcoded 5' primer plus a J-beta primer mix. Each cDNA was tagged by a template-switch adaptor containing 12 random nucleotides. TCRdb redid the calling of the 5' RACE reads with MiXCR, one entry per CDR3 protein. The sample has 1.5 million to 2 million distinct CDR3 sequences, about 32% seen once. The CDR3 consists of 14 residues. V was cut by 3 bases and J by 15 bases, with 21 bases left in between. Germline loops: CDR1 GTSNPN, CDR2 SVGIG (reference sequence).

This TCR came from a woman in her twenties or thirties in good health. The sequenced material came from blood. J is TRBJ1-6 and V is TRBV30; D remains ambiguous. CDR3 bases: TGTGCCTGGAGGGGCTGGACGGAATCCAATCACCTCCACTTT. Its protein is CAWRGWTESNHLHF.